This passage covers 2 T cell receptor beta chains from one sample sequenced in a study of vaccination effects on CD4 cells after COVID-19. These receptors have no known antigen. Profiled with immunoSEQ multiplex PCR; TCRdb holds only in-frame clones, not every one. The table has 70,000 to 85,000 clones, 70% to 80% seen once; the top ten hold about 2%. Culture proceeded for about ten days, and CD4+ T cells were then isolated. Material: CD4+ T cells from PBMCs cultured without peptide, obtained before COVID-19 vaccination. Source of these receptors: a human donor who received a COVID-19 vaccine.

The chain employs TRBV20-1 and TRBJ2-7, with D hard to call. The germline V gene encodes CDR1 DFQATT and CDR2 SNEGSKA (reference sequence). CDR3 length equals 11 residues. CDR3 sequence: CSDRASYEQYV. The CDR3 coding sequence is TGCAGTGATAGAGCCTCCTACGAGCAGTACGTC.

This clone showed up just a few times. V usage is TRBV30 and J usage is TRBJ2-1; 12 bases map to TRBD1. Germline loops: CDR1 GTSNPN, CDR2 SVGIG (reference sequence). The ends lost 5 bases at V and 7 bases at J; junction bases unmatched: 9. This CDR3 spans 15 amino acids. This CDR3 is CAWETGTGGWNEQFF. In nucleotides, the CDR3 is TGTGCCTGGGAAACCGGGACAGGGGGCTGGAATGAGCAGTTCTTC.